This T cell receptor beta chain was obtained from a study of control samples from healthy donors and cancer patients. This clone was seen a few times. The assay was immunoSEQ multiplex PCR, and TCRdb's table has in-frame clones only and misses some. The sample lists 130,000 or so clones; about 88% were seen once. CDR3 length equals 16 residues. Germline-derived CDR1 and CDR2 are SNHLY and FYNNEI. Between the trimmed V and J ends, which lost 7 bases and 1 base, there was a span of 18 bases. The sequenced sample was blood. This clonotype was obtained from a man between 45 and 60 years old in good health. This sequence joins TRBV2 and TRBJ2-3; D may be TRBD2 (5 bases). The CDR3, as DNA: TGTGCCAGCACAAGACAACACCCGCGGGGCACAGATACGCAGTATTTT. Encoded protein: CASTRQHPRGTDTQYF.